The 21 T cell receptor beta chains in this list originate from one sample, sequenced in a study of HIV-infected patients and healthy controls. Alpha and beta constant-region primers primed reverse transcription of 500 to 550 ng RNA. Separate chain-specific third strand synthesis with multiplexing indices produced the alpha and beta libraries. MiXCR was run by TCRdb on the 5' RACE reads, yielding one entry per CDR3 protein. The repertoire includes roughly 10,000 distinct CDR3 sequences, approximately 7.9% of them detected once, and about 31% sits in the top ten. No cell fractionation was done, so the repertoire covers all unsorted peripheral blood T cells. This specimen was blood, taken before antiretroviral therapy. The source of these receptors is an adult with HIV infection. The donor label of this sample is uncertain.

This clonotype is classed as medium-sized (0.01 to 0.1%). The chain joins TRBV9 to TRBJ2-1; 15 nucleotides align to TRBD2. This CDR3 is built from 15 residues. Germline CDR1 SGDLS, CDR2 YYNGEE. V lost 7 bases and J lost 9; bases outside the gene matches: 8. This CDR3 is CASGSGTSGRSEQFF. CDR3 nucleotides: TGTGCCAGCGGGAGTGGGACTAGCGGGAGGAGTGAGCAGTTCTTC.

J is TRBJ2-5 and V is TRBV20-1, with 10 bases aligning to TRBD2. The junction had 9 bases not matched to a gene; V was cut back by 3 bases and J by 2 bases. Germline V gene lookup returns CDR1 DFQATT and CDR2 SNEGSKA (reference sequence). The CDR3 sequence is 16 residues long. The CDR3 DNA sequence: TGCAGTGCTAGGCCACTAGCGGGACGGGGGCAAGAGACCCAGTACTTC. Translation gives CSARPLAGRGQETQYF.

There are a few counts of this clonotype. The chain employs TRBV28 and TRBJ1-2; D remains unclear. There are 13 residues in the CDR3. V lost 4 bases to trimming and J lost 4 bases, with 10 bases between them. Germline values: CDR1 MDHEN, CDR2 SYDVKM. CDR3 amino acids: CASSSGGLYGYTF. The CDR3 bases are TGTGCCAGCAGTTCCGGCGGGCTCTATGGCTACACCTTC.

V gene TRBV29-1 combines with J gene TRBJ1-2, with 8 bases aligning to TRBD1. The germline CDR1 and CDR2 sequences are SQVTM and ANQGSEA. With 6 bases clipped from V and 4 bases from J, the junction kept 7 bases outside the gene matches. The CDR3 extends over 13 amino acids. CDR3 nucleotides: TGCAGCGTGCGCGGACAGGGCCCCTATGGCTACACCTTC. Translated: CSVRGQGPYGYTF.

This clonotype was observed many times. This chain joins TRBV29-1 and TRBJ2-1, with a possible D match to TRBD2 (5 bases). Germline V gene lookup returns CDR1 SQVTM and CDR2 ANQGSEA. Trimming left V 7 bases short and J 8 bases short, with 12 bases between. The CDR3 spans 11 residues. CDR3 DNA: TGCAGCGCCGGACTCGTCGATGAGCAGTTCTTC. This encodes CSAGLVDEQFF.

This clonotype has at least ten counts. The CDR3: CASSLTTESTDTQYF. In nucleotides, the CDR3 is TGCGCCAGCAGCTTGACTACGGAGAGCACAGATACGCAGTATTTT. The chain has TRBV5-1 and TRBJ2-3; D uncertain. The germline V gene encodes CDR1 SGHRS and CDR2 YFSETQ. The CDR3 is 15 residues long. Trimming took 1 base from V and 0 from J, leaving 9 bases between them.

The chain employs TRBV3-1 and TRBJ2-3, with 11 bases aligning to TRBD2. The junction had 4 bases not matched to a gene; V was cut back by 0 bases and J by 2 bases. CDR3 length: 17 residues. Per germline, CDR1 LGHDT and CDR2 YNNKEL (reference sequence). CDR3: CASSQETSGIPTDTQYF. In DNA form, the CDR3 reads TGTGCCAGCAGCCAAGAGACTAGCGGGATCCCCACAGATACGCAGTATTTT.

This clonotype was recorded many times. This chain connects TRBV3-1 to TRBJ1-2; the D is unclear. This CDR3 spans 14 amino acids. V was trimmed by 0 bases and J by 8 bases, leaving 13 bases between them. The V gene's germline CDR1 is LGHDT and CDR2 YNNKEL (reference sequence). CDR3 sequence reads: CASSQDEGSSGYTF. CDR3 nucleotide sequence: TGTGCCAGCAGCCAAGACGAGGGATCTAGCGGCTACACCTTC.

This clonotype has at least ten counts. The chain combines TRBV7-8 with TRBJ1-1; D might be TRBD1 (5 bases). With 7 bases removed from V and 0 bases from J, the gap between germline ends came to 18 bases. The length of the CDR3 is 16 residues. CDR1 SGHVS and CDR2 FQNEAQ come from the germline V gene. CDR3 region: CASTFARATMNTEAFF. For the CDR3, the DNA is TGTGCCAGCACGTTCGCCAGGGCAACCATGAACACTGAAGCTTTCTTT.

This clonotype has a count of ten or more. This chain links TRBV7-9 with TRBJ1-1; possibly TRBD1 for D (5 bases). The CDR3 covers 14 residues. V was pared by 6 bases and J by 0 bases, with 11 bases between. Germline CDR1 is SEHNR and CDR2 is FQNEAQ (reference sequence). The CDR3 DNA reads TGTGCCAGCAGGGGGGGAGGCTTGAACACTGAAGCTTTCTTT. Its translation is CASRGGGLNTEAFF.

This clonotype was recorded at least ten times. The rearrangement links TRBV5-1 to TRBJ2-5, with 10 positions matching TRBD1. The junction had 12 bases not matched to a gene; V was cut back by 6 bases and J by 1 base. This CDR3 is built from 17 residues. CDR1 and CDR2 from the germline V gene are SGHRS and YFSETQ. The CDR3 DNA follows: TGCGCCAGCACCCTTCGGGGACAGGGGTCCACCCAAGAGACCCAGTACTTC. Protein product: CASTLRGQGSTQETQYF.

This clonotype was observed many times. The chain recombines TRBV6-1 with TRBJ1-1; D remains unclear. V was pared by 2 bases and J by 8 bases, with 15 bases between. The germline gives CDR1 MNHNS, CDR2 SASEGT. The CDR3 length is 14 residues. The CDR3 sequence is CASSESLGVGEAFF. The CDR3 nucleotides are TGTGCCAGCAGTGAAAGTCTTGGGGTAGGGGAAGCTTTCTTT.

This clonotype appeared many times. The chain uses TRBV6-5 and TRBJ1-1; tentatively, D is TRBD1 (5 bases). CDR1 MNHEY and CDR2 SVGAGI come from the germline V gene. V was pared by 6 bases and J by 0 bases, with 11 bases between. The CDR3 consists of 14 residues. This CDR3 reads CASSRGSLNTEAFF. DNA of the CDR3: TGTGCCAGCAGCCGGGGGTCTTTGAACACTGAAGCTTTCTTT.

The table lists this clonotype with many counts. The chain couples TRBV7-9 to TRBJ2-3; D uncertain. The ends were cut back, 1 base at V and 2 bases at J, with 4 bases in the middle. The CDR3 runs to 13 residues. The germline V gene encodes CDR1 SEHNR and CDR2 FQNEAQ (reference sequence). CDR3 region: CASSLDLTDTQYF. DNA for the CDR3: TGTGCCAGCAGCTTAGACCTCACAGATACGCAGTATTTT.

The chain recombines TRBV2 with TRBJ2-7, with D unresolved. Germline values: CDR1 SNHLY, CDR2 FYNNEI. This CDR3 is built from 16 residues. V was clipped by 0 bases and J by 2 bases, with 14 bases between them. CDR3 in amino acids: CASSEALTEKAYEQYF. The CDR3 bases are TGTGCCAGCAGTGAAGCGCTTACGGAGAAGGCCTACGAGCAGTACTTC.

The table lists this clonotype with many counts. DNA of the CDR3: TGTGCCAGCAGCTTAGGAGGGATCCGCTCCGAGCAGTACTTC. It yields the protein CASSLGGIRSEQYF. The chain joins TRBV7-8 to TRBJ2-7, with D perhaps TRBD2 (5 bases). CDR3 size: 14 residues. With 1 base removed from V and 6 bases from J, the gap between germline ends came to 13 bases. Germline CDR1 SGHVS, CDR2 FQNEAQ.

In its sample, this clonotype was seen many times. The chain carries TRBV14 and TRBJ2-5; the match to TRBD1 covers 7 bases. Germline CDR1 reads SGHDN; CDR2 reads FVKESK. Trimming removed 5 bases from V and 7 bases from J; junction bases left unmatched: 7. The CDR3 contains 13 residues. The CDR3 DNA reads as TGTGCCAGCAGCTATAACAGGGGTCGGACCCAGTACTTC. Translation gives CASSYNRGRTQYF.

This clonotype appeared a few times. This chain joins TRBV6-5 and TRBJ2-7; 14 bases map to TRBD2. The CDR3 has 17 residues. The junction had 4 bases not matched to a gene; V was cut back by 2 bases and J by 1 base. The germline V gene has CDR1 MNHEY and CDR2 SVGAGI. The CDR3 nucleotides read TGTGCCAGCAGTTACGGACTAGCGGGAGGCAGGTCCTACGAGCAGTACTTC. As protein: CASSYGLAGGRSYEQYF.

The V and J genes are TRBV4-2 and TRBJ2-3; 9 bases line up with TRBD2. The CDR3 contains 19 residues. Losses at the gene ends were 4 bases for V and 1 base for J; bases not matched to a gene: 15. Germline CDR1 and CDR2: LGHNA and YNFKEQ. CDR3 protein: CASSRGQGGGVFRTDTQYF. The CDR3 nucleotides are TGTGCCAGCAGCCGCGGTCAGGGCGGGGGGGTCTTTCGCACAGATACGCAGTATTTT.

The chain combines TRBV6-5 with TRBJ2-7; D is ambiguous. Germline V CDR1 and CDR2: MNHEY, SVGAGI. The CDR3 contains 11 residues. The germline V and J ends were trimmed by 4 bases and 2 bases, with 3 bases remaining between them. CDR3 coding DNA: TGTGCCAGCAGTTCTCCCTACGAGCAGTACTTC. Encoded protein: CASSSPYEQYF.

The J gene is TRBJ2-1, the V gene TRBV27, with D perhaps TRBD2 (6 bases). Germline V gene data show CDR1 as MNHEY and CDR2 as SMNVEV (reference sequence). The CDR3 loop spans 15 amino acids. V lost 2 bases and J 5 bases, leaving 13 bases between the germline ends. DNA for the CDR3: TGTGCCAGCAGTTTACTCGAGCGGGTTCACAATGAGCAGTTCTTC. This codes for CASSLLERVHNEQFF.